One and the same sample provided the 27 T cell receptor beta chains below, sequenced in a study of cytomegalovirus exposure and HLA in healthy donors. The PCR had 60 Vbeta and 13 Jbeta primers. Produced via immunoSEQ multiplex PCR; TCRdb's table is partial and in-frame only. The top ten clones hold around 5% of a sample with just under 250,000 clones, about 81% of them seen once. Sequenced material: PBMCs. These receptor sequences come from a woman aged 40 to 55 in good health and CMV-seropositive.

Worth noting for this clone: The junction departs from germline at one end; a sequencing error may be responsible. This chain connects TRBV7-9 to TRBJ1-2, with a possible D match to TRBD1 (5 bases). Per the germline V gene, CDR1 is SEHNR and CDR2 is FQNEAQ (reference sequence). The CDR3 has 12 residues. The CDR3: CSSSRDSPGYTF. The CDR3 region has the DNA TGTTCCAGCAGCCGGGACTCCCCTGGCTACACCTTC. The full variable domain, in which reference TRBV7-9 and TRBJ1-2 provide the parts outside the CDR3, is DTGVSQNPRHKITKRGQNVTFRCDPISEHNRLYWYRQTLGQGPEFLTYFQNEAQLEKSRLLSDRFSAERPKGSFSTLEIQRTEQGDSAMYLCSSSRDSPGYTFGSGTRLTVV.

The V and J genes are TRBV11-3 and TRBJ1-2; 12 bases match TRBD1. Per germline, CDR1 SGHNT and CDR2 YENEEA. V dropped 4 bases and J dropped 14; count of bases not matched to a gene: 14. CDR3 length: 15 amino acids. The CDR3 protein is CASSSSRGTGGLKTF. DNA of the CDR3: TGTGCCAGCAGCTCCTCCCGCGGGACAGGGGGCCTCAAAACCTTC.

The sample holds a few counts of this clone. V and J are TRBV18 and TRBJ2-5; the match to TRBD2 covers 9 bases. J gave up 1 base and V 3 bases, and 3 bases lay outside the gene matches. This CDR3 is built from 15 residues. CDR1 is KGHSH, CDR2 LQKENI, per germline. The CDR3 region is CASSPTSGPQETQYF. In DNA form, the CDR3 reads TGTGCCAGCTCACCGACTAGCGGACCCCAAGAGACCCAGTACTTC. Full variable domain (rest looked up from reference TRBV18 and TRBJ2-5): NAGVMQNPRHLVRRRGQEARLRCSPMKGHSHVYWYRQLPEEGLKFMVYLQKENIIDESGMPKERFSAEFPKEGPSILRIQQVVRGDSAAYFCASSPTSGPQETQYFGPGTRLLVL.

Concerning this clone itself: This CDR3 is also generated by other DNA sequences in the sample. This rearrangement joins TRBV9 to TRBJ2-5; D not certain. Trimming pared 0 bases from V and 2 bases from J, leaving 5 bases between. Germline V gives CDR1 SGDLS, CDR2 YYNGEE. This CDR3 comprises 13 residues. CDR3 nucleotides: TGTGCCAGCAGCGTAGGGCAGCAAGAGACCCAGTACTTC. This sequence encodes CASSVGQQETQYF.

V and J are TRBV7-8 and TRBJ1-1; maybe TRBD1 (6 bases). V lost 5 bases and J lost 4, with 11 bases in between. Germline V gene sequence: CDR1 SGHVS, CDR2 FQNEAQ. The CDR3 spans 13 residues. The chain's CDR3 is CASSLEGGTEAFF. As DNA, the CDR3 is TGTGCCAGCAGCCTCGAAGGGGGCACTGAAGCTTTCTTT.

Details on this clone: The germline gene is not matched at one end of the junction; a read error may be the cause. V is TRBV5-4 and J is TRBJ1-1; 7 nucleotides agree with TRBD1. CDR1 and CDR2 from the germline V gene are SGHNT and YYREEE (reference sequence). The CDR3 loop spans 13 amino acids. The CDR3 DNA is TGTGCCAGCAGCTTGGCAGGGACAGCTGAGGCTTTCTTT. Its protein is CASSLAGTAEAFF.

This clone appeared a single time. The chain links TRBV11-2 to TRBJ2-5; 8 nucleotides match TRBD1. CDR3 length: 16 residues. In germline, CDR1 is SGHAT, CDR2 FQNNGV. Trimming took 0 bases from V and 5 from J; bases not matched to a gene: 8. The CDR3 here is CASSLDRGQGWETQYF. Written as DNA, the CDR3 is TGTGCCAGCAGCTTAGATCGAGGACAGGGCTGGGAGACCCAGTACTTC.

V and J are TRBV2 and TRBJ2-5; 12 bases agree with TRBD1. The DNA end favors TRBJ2-7, so the J call may be wrong. This CDR3 region has 15 residues. Germline V lookup: CDR1 SNHLY, CDR2 FYNNEI. CDR3 in amino acids: CASSGGTGGFYEQYF. CDR3 bases: TGTGCCAGCAGTGGAGGGACAGGGGGCTTCTACGAGCAGTACTTC.

This clone was counted once. The V call is TRBV7-2, the J call TRBJ2-7; 11 positions match TRBD2. The CDR3 has 16 amino acids. Unmatched junction bases numbered 4, after V lost 3 bases and J lost 0 bases. Germline assignment: CDR1 SGHTA and CDR2 FQGNSA. Here the CDR3 reads CASSFRTSGHSYEQYF. The CDR3 nucleotides are TGTGCCAGCAGCTTCAGGACTAGCGGGCACTCCTACGAGCAGTACTTC.

V and J are TRBV28 and TRBJ2-3; 7 bases match TRBD2. The germline V gene encodes CDR1 MDHEN and CDR2 SYDVKM. The CDR3 is 16 amino acids. Germline trimming cut 7 bases from V and 2 bases from J; bases unmatched to any gene: 12. CDR3 sequence reads: CASNFGLAANTDTQYF. DNA of the CDR3: TGTGCCAGCAACTTTGGGCTAGCGGCGAACACAGATACGCAGTATTTT.

The table lists this clone with a few counts. V usage is TRBV11-3 and J usage is TRBJ2-1; a possible D gene is TRBD2 (6 bases). V lost 5 bases to trimming and J lost 10 bases, with 24 bases between them. Per the germline V gene, CDR1 is SGHNT and CDR2 is YENEEA. The CDR3 runs to 16 residues. CDR3 residues: CASSPRNPPGSWEQFF. CDR3 in DNA: TGTGCCAGCAGCCCCCGGAACCCCCCCGGGAGCTGGGAGCAGTTCTTC.

The chain recombines TRBV27 with TRBJ1-5; TRBD1 is a possible D gene (6 bases). The CDR3 contains 14 residues. Germline V gene data show CDR1 as MNHEY and CDR2 as SMNVEV (reference sequence). V was trimmed by 3 bases and J by 7 bases, leaving 13 bases between them. In nucleotides, the CDR3 is TGTGCCAGCAGTTTTGCGGCAGGGGACCAGCCCCAGCATTTT. Encoded protein: CASSFAAGDQPQHF.

CDR3: CASSYSNRAAYEQYF. CDR3 in DNA: TGTGCCAGCAGTTACTCGAACAGGGCTGCCTACGAGCAGTACTTC. The chain carries TRBV6-5 and TRBJ2-7, with D perhaps matching TRBD1 (6 bases). The CDR3 consists of 15 residues. Germline loops: CDR1 MNHEY, CDR2 SVGAGI. V was clipped by 0 bases and J by 2 bases, with 11 bases between them.

This clone appeared once. The CDR3 nucleotides read TGTGCCAGCAGCTTATACACGTCCCGACAGGGCAATTCACCCCTCCACTTT. It yields the protein CASSLYTSRQGNSPLHF. This chain connects TRBV11-2 to TRBJ1-6, with 7 bases fitting TRBD1. The ends lost 2 bases at V and 7 bases at J; junction bases unmatched: 11. The length of the CDR3 is 17 residues. The germline gives CDR1 SGHAT, CDR2 FQNNGV.

This chain uses TRBV9 with TRBJ2-2, with 8 bases fitting TRBD2. The CDR3 runs 14 residues. Per the germline V gene, CDR1 is SGDLS and CDR2 is YYNGEE. The junction had 7 bases not matched to a gene; V was cut back by 7 bases and J by 5 bases. CDR3: CASYSGGGTGELFF. The CDR3 DNA sequence: TGTGCCAGCTATTCGGGGGGGGGAACCGGGGAGCTGTTTTTT.

This chain connects TRBV6-5 to TRBJ1-1, with 7 bases lining up with TRBD1. The length of the CDR3 is 13 residues. Per germline, CDR1 MNHEY and CDR2 SVGAGI. V shed 2 bases, J shed 8 bases, and the junction held 5 bases outside the gene matches. The CDR3 here is CASSYPGQREAFF. The CDR3 DNA reads TGTGCCAGCAGTTACCCGGGACAGCGAGAAGCTTTCTTT.

The V gene is TRBV10-3, the J gene TRBJ1-1, with D tentatively TRBD1 (6 bases). Trimming cost V 0 bases and J 2 bases, with 13 bases left between them. CDR1 is ENHRY and CDR2 is SYGVKD in the germline V gene. This CDR3 is 16 amino acids long. In DNA form, the CDR3 reads TGTGCCATCAGTGAGTCCCGGGGGGGGGCAAACACTGAAGCTTTCTTT. Encoded protein: CAISESRGGANTEAFF.

This clone occurred a few times. V usage is TRBV5-5 and J usage is TRBJ2-3; 10 positions agree with TRBD2. The CDR3 has 16 residues. The germline V gene has CDR1 SGHKS and CDR2 YYEKEE (reference sequence). Trimming removed 4 bases from V and 2 bases from J; junction bases left unmatched: 7. The CDR3 DNA sequence: TGTGCCAGCAGCGTCGAGCGGGGGGGGAACACAGATACGCAGTATTTT. This translates into CASSVERGGNTDTQYF.

J is TRBJ2-7 and V is TRBV7-2; 14 nucleotides agree with TRBD2. Germline V gene data show CDR1 as SGHTA and CDR2 as FQGNSA. The V segment lost 5 bases and the J segment 7 bases; nucleotides outside the gene matches: 7. The CDR3 runs 15 residues. CDR3 sequence: CASSNPTSGGVEQYF. In nucleotides, the CDR3 is TGTGCCAGCAGCAACCCGACTAGCGGGGGGGTAGAGCAGTACTTC.

V gene TRBV7-2 combines with J gene TRBJ2-3, with TRBD2 matching over 11 bases. The V gene end was trimmed by 5 bases and the J gene end by 0 bases; junction bases not matched to a gene: 4. This CDR3 contains 16 residues. The germline V gene encodes CDR1 SGHTA and CDR2 FQGNSA. CDR3 in amino acids: CASSHSSGRSTDTQYF. The CDR3 DNA is TGTGCCAGCAGCCACTCTAGCGGGAGGAGCACAGATACGCAGTATTTT.

The CDR3 sequence: CASSARPGGTEAFF. The CDR3 DNA is TGTGCCAGCAGTGCTAGACCAGGGGGGACTGAAGCTTTCTTT. This sequence joins TRBV6-1 and TRBJ1-1; 7 positions match TRBD1. CDR1 and CDR2 from the germline V gene are MNHNS and SASEGT. This CDR3 is built from 14 residues. The ends lost 4 bases at V and 5 bases at J; junction bases unmatched: 7.

This rearrangement joins TRBV25-1 to TRBJ1-4; 11 nucleotides line up with TRBD1. This CDR3 has 16 amino acids. V lost 2 bases to trimming and J lost 7 bases; unmatched junction nucleotides: 6. The germline CDR1 and CDR2 sequences are MGHDK and SYGVNS. The CDR3 is CASSETGQGAGEKLFF. The CDR3 nucleotides are TGTGCCAGCAGTGAAACCGGACAGGGGGCCGGTGAAAAACTGTTTTTT.

This clone was observed a single time. This rearrangement joins TRBV7-3 to TRBJ1-1; tentatively, D is TRBD1 (5 bases). The V end lost 5 bases, the J end lost 1 base, and 11 bases lay between the germline ends. The CDR3 is made up of 14 amino acids. The germline CDR1 and CDR2 sequences are SGHTA and FQGTGA. CDR3 protein: CASSRQGGNTEAFF. Here the CDR3 DNA reads TGTGCCAGCAGCCGGCAGGGCGGGAACACTGAAGCTTTCTTT.

The genes are TRBV7-8 and TRBJ2-7, with TRBD2 matching 11 bases. The CDR3 consists of 17 residues. V shed 5 bases and J 0 bases; nucleotides not matched to a gene: 9. Germline V CDR1 and CDR2: SGHVS, FQNEAQ. DNA of the CDR3: TGTGCCAGCAGCCCACCCTCCGGACTAGCGGGCTCCTACGAGCAGTACTTC. This translates into CASSPPSGLAGSYEQYF. Supplemented by reference TRBV7-8 and TRBJ2-7, the full variable domain reads GAGVSQSPRYKVAKRGQDVALRCDPISGHVSLFWYQQALGQGPEFLTYFQNEAQLDKSGLPSDRFFAERPEGSVSTLKIQRTQQEDSAVYLCASSPPSGLAGSYEQYFGPGTRLTVT.

The genes are TRBV27 and TRBJ2-2; 8 bases map to TRBD2. V dropped 3 bases and J dropped 1; count of bases not matched to a gene: 4. The CDR3 length is 16 residues. CDR1 and CDR2 (germline): MNHEY, SMNVEV (reference sequence). The CDR3 sequence: CASSFSSGWNTGELFF. In DNA form, the CDR3 reads TGTGCCAGCAGTTTTTCTAGCGGGTGGAACACCGGGGAGCTGTTTTTT.

The chain carries TRBV11-2 and TRBJ1-2; TRBD1 matches 9 bases. Per the germline V gene, CDR1 is SGHAT and CDR2 is FQNNGV. The CDR3 has 14 amino acids. J lost 7 bases, V lost 3 bases, and 6 bases had no gene match. The CDR3 spells CASSFPGQGSGYTF. CDR3 bases: TGTGCCAGCAGCTTCCCGGGACAGGGCTCTGGCTACACCTTC.

CDR3 coding DNA: TGTGCCAGCAGTGAGGTCAGGCAGATTCGCAATGAGCAGTTCTTC. Residues: CASSEVRQIRNEQFF. V usage is TRBV2 and J usage is TRBJ2-1; D is ambiguous. CDR1 and CDR2 from the germline V gene are SNHLY and FYNNEI. CDR3 length: 15 amino acids. The V end was cut by 3 bases, the J end by 6 bases, with 15 bases between. The full variable domain, rest sourced from reference TRBV2 and TRBJ2-1, is EPEVTQTPSHQVTQMGQEVILRCVPISNHLYFYWYRQILGQKVEFLVSFYNNEISEKSEIFDDQFSVERPDGSNFTLKIRSTKLEDSAMYFCASSEVRQIRNEQFFGPGTRLTVL.